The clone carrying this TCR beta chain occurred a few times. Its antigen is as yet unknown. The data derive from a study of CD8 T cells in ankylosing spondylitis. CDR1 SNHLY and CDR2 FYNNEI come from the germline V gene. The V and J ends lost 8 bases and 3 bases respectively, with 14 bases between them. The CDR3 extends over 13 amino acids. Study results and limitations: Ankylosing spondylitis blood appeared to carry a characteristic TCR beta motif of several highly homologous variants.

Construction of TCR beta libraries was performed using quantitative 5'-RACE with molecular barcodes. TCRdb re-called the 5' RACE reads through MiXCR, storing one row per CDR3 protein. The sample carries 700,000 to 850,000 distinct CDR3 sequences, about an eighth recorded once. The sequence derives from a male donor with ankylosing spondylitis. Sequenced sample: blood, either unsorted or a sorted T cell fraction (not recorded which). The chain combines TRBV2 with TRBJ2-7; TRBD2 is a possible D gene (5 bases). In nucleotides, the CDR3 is TGTGCCAGCTCAGAGGACGGAGGCTACGAGCAGTACTTC. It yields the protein CASSEDGGYEQYF.